The sample holds a few counts of the clone carrying this TCR beta chain. This sample is drawn from a study of regulatory T cells in long-lasting Graves disease. The authors built TCR beta libraries using iRepertoire HTBI primers and Arm-PCR of CDR3 regions. MiXCR, applied by TCRdb to the multiplex PCR reads, yields one record per CDR3 protein. The sample records approximately 380,000 distinct CDR3 sequences, about 20% being singletons. Between the trimmed V and J ends, which lost 0 bases and 2 bases, there was a span of 8 bases. The length of the CDR3 is 13 residues. Looked up from germline, CDR1 is DFQATT and CDR2 is SNEGSKA (reference sequence). Described time point: persistent/refractory GD, antithyroid drugs over 5 years with positive TRAb. RNA isolated from PBMCs was used to make the TCR library.

The clonotype originates from a female donor with Graves disease. The rearrangement uses TRBV20-1 and TRBJ2-7; no clear D gene. The sample in question was peripheral blood mononuclear cells (PBMCs), obtained when the disease was refractory, from a patient treated with antithyroid drugs. CDR3 DNA sequence: TGCAGTGCTAGAGATTTACAGACCTACGAGCAGTACTTC. Protein: CSARDLQTYEQYF.